Presented here are 3 T cell receptor beta chains from one specimen sequenced in a study of blood T cell repertoires in COVID-19. Sequencing used immunoSEQ multiplex PCR; TCRdb keeps in-frame clones, though not all of them. The sample contains around 200,000 clones, 65% to 90% of which appear only once. The sequenced sample was peripheral blood. Receptor source: a man older than 75 with acute or convalescent COVID-19.

The V gene is TRBV10-1, the J gene TRBJ2-2; 10 bases agree with TRBD2. Germline trimming cut 2 bases from V and 4 bases from J; bases unmatched to any gene: 4. Per the germline V gene, CDR1 is WNHNN and CDR2 is SYGVQD (reference sequence). This CDR3 region has 16 residues. The CDR3 protein is CASSESGRAVTGELFF. CDR3 in DNA: TGCGCCAGCAGTGAGAGCGGGAGGGCCGTCACCGGGGAGCTGTTTTTT.

V gene TRBV28 combines with J gene TRBJ2-7; a possible D gene is TRBD1 (6 bases). Trimming shortened V by 5 bases and J by 1 base, and 18 bases separated the two germline ends. The CDR3 totals 16 residues. Germline V CDR1 and CDR2: MDHEN, SYDVKM. The CDR3 loop is CASSPRGQALSYEQYF. The CDR3 bases are TGTGCCAGCAGTCCCCGGGGACAAGCCTTGTCCTACGAGCAGTACTTC.

The V gene is TRBV7-2, the J gene TRBJ1-5; no firm D call. Germline V lookup: CDR1 SGHTA, CDR2 FQGNSA. This CDR3 region has 13 residues. Between the trimmed V and J ends, which lost 6 bases and 1 base, there was a span of 7 bases. This CDR3 reads CASSFKSNQPQHF. The CDR3 DNA follows: TGTGCCAGCAGTTTTAAAAGCAATCAGCCCCAGCATTTT.